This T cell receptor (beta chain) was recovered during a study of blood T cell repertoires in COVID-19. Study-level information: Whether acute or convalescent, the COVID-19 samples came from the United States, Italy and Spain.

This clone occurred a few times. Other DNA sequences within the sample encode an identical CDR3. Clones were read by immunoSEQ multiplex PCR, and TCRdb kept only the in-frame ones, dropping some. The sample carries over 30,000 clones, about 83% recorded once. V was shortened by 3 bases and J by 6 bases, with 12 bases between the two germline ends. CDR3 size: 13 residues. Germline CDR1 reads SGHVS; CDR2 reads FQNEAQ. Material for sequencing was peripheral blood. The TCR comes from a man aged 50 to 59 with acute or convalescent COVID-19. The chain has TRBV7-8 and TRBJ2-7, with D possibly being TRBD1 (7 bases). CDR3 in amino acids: CASSFAGGGEQYF. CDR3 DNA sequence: TGTGCCAGCAGCTTCGCAGGGGGAGGCGAGCAGTACTTC.